Described below is a single TCR beta chain sequence and its context. What it binds is not known. The sample belongs to a study of cytomegalovirus exposure and HLA in healthy donors. General study findings and limits: Sequencing probably produced one cluster of sequence variants that were highly shared.

The PCR was carried out with 60 Vbeta primers and 13 Jbeta primers. TCRdb's table, derived via immunoSEQ multiplex PCR, lists solely in-frame clones and lacks some. Of about 170,000 clones in the sample, 65% to 90% were seen once. This sequence originates from a male donor in good health and CMV-seronegative. Sequences were obtained from PBMCs.

The CDR3 DNA follows: TGTGCCAGCAGCGTCCGGGGAGGCACTGAAGCTTTCTTT. Translated: CASSVRGGTEAFF. The chain couples TRBV6-6 to TRBJ1-1; D is undetermined. This CDR3 contains 13 residues. Trimming took 6 bases from V and 4 from J, leaving 12 bases between them. Germline CDR1 MNHNY, CDR2 SVGAGI (reference sequence).